The rows below give T cell receptor beta chains drawn from one sample of a study of blood T cell repertoires in COVID-19. Assay used: immunoSEQ multiplex PCR; TCRdb lists only in-frame clones, some missing. This sample has roughly 160,000 clones, with 84% found just once. Sequencing input: peripheral blood. These TCRs come from a man younger than 35 with active or convalescent COVID-19. Each CDR3 is given with its conserved first and last residue. The order of the fields is D gene, V gene, clone size, J gene, CDR3 DNA, CDR3 protein. The D gene is left open where the match is weak. Size is stated for part of the rows, as once, few or many counts, or as a class when the clone is expanded.

>.|TRBV7-3|few|TRBJ2-5
TGTGCCAGCAGCTCCGCCGGGAATGCCTGGGAGACCCAGTACTTC
CASSSAGNAWETQYF
>.|TRBV15|.|TRBJ1-5
TGTGCCACCAGCAGAGGAATAGGGGACAATCAGCCCCAGCATTTT
CATSRGIGDNQPQHF
>.|TRBV27|.|TRBJ1-5
TGTGCCAGCAGTTTACGGGGCAGGGGTTATAGCAATCAGCCCCAGCATTTT
CASSLRGRGYSNQPQHF
>.|TRBV5-8|once|TRBJ1-2
TGTGCCAGCAGCTTGGCCTATGGGACACGGATTGACGGCTACACCTTC
CASSLAYGTRIDGYTF
>TRBD1|TRBV19|.|TRBJ1-5
TGTGCCAGTACCTGGACAGGGGGCAATCAGCCCCAGCATTTT
CASTWTGGNQPQHF
>.|TRBV5-1|.|TRBJ1-2
TGCGCCAGCAGCCTGCTGGGGGCAGCCACTAACTATGGCTACACCTTC
CASSLLGAATNYGYTF
>.|TRBV6-5|.|TRBJ1-1
TGTGCCAGCAGTACCCACAGGGAGAACACTGAAGCTTTCTTT
CASSTHRENTEAFF
>.|TRBV19|.|TRBJ1-5
TGTGCCAGTAGGGGACAAATGGGCACTACTAGCAATCAGCCCCAGCATTTT
CASRGQMGTTSNQPQHF
>TRBD1|TRBV13|.|TRBJ1-2
TGTGCCAGCACCTCGGGACAGGGGGCTATTGGCTACACCTTC
CASTSGQGAIGYTF
>TRBD2|TRBV2|.|TRBJ2-5
TGTGCCAGCAGTCCGGGGGGACTAGCGGAAAAAGAGACCCAGTACTTC
CASSPGGLAEKETQYF
>TRBD1|TRBV18|.|TRBJ2-1
TGTGCCAGCTCACCAGGGGCAGGGGGCTACAATGAGCAGTTCTTC
CASSPGAGGYNEQFF
>TRBD2|TRBV28|.|TRBJ2-7
TGTGCCAGCAGTCGCCCTAGCGGCCCAAACGAGCAGTACTTC
CASSRPSGPNEQYF
>.|TRBV4-2|.|TRBJ1-3
TGTGCCAGCAGCCAAACCCAGGGGAGATGGTCTGGAAACACCATATATTTT
CASSQTQGRWSGNTIYF
>.|TRBV11-3|.|TRBJ2-2
TGTGCCAGCACCGAGGGGGGGTTCGGGGAGCTGTTTTTT
CASTEGGFGELFF
>.|TRBV19|.|TRBJ2-3
TGTGCCAGTATGAGGGCAGATAGCACAGATACGCAGTATTTT
CASMRADSTDTQYF
>.|TRBV20-1|few|TRBJ2-7
TGCAGTGCTAGTGGGATAGGCCCGGGGGAGCAGTACTTC
CSASGIGPGEQYF
>TRBD1|TRBV7-3|.|TRBJ2-2
TGTGCCAGCAGCTCCCAGGGGGACGGGGAGCTGTTTTTT
CASSSQGDGELFF
>.|TRBV7-8|.|TRBJ2-5
TGTGCCAGCAGCCCGATGGGCCGGGGGGCCCAGGAGACCCAGTACTTC
CASSPMGRGAQETQYF
>.|TRBV10-3|once|TRBJ2-7
TGTGCCATCAGTGATTTAGACAGTTCCTACGAGCAGTACTTC
CAISDLDSSYEQYF
>TRBD1|TRBV6-1|many|TRBJ1-2
TGTGCCAGCAGTGAGACCCAGGGGGCATTCTATGGCTACACCTTC
CASSETQGAFYGYTF
>.|TRBV19|.|TRBJ1-5
TGTGCCAGTAGTATAGTCGGGGGGCAAGGCAATCAGCCCCAGCATTTT
CASSIVGGQGNQPQHF
>.|TRBV19|.|TRBJ1-2
TGTGCCAGTAGTACACGGACAGCCTTATATCGCTATGGCTACACCTTC
CASSTRTALYRYGYTF
>TRBD2|TRBV2|.|TRBJ2-3
TGTGCCAGCACGACTAGCGGTAGAGTCGATACGCAGTATTTT
CASTTSGRVDTQYF
>.|TRBV6-5|.|TRBJ1-1
TGTGCCAGCAGTTACTCGGGGCACGGGAACACTGAAGCTTTCTTT
CASSYSGHGNTEAFF
>.|TRBV4-2|.|TRBJ2-1
TGTGCCAGCAGCCAAGATGGAGGGGGGGGCTTTGATGAGCAGTTCTTC
CASSQDGGGGFDEQFF
>.|TRBV7-3|.|TRBJ2-1
TGTGCCAGCAGGCCCCTGGGGAGCTCCTACAATGAGCAGTTCTTC
CASRPLGSSYNEQFF
>TRBD1|TRBV6-4|.|TRBJ2-3
TGTGCCAGCAGTGAAGGACAGGGAGGAGGCACAGATACGCAGTATTTT
CASSEGQGGGTDTQYF
>.|TRBV4-1|.|TRBJ1-6
TGCGCCAGCAGCCAGGACCATACAGGGAGCTCCTATAATTCACCCCTCCACTTT
CASSQDHTGSSYNSPLHF
>.|TRBV5-1|.|TRBJ1-6
TGCGCCAGCAGCTCCCCGGACACAAACCCCAATTCACCCCTCCACTTT
CASSSPDTNPNSPLHF
>TRBD1|TRBV5-4|.|TRBJ2-7
TGTGCCAGCAGCTTGGCTACCGGACAGGGAGGCGAGCAGTACTTC
CASSLATGQGGEQYF
>TRBD1|TRBV4-1|.|TRBJ1-4
TGCGCCAGCAGCCACACTTATCTCAACAGGGGGCGAGAAGAAAAACTGTTTTTT
CASSHTYLNRGREEKLFF
>.|TRBV25-1|.|TRBJ2-7
TGTGCCAGCAGTGTCCCGACTAGTTACGAGCAGTACTTC
CASSVPTSYEQYF
>TRBD1|TRBV6-1|few|TRBJ1-4
TGTGCCAGCAGTGAACAGGGGGCACAATCCGAAAAACTGTTTTTT
CASSEQGAQSEKLFF
>TRBD2|TRBV12-5|.|TRBJ2-2
TGTGCTAGTGGTTCGGGACTAGCGGGATTCACCGGGGAGCTGTTTTTT
CASGSGLAGFTGELFF
>.|TRBV6-5|.|TRBJ2-7
TGTGCCAGCAGTTACTCGCAGGGGAGTTACTCCTACGAGCAGTACTTC
CASSYSQGSYSYEQYF
>TRBD2|TRBV7-3|.|TRBJ2-3
TGTGCCAGCAGTCAAAAGGTAGCGGGAGGGAGCACACAACGCACAGATACGCAGTATTTT
CASSQKVAGGSTQRTDTQYF
>TRBD2|TRBV5-1|.|TRBJ2-2
TGCGCCAGCAGCTTGGTACCAGGAATAGCGGGAGTCACCGGGGAGCTGTTTTTT
CASSLVPGIAGVTGELFF
>.|TRBV4-1|.|TRBJ1-1
TGCGCCAGCAGCTTGGGGCGTATGAACACTGAAGCTTTCTTT
CASSLGRMNTEAFF